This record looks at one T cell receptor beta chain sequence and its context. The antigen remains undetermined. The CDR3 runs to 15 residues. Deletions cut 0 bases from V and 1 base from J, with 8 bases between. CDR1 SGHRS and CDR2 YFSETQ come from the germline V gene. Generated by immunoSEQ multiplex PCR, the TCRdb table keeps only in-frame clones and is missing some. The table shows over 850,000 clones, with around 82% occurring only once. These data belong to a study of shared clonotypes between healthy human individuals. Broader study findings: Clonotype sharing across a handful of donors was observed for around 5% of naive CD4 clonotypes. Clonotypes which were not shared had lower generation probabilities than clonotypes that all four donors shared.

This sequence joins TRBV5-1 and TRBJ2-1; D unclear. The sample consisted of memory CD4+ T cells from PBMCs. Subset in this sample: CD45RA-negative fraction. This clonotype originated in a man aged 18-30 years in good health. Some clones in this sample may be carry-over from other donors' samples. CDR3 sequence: CASSLDPLSYNEQFF. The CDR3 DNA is TGCGCCAGCAGCTTGGATCCTTTATCCTACAATGAGCAGTTCTTC.